The source of this TCR beta chain is a study of T cell responses to AZD1222 COVID-19 vaccine. Study overall: Investigators merged groups given second doses at roughly 4 or roughly 12 weeks. Overall study findings and caveats: No repertoire was sampled before or during the peak T cell response, only after it.

The assay was immunoSEQ multiplex PCR, and TCRdb's table has in-frame clones only and misses some. The table records some 97,000 clones, roughly 91% of them present only once. Trimming at V came to 8 bases and at J to 2 bases, leaving 2 bases not matched to a gene. CDR1 and CDR2 from the germline V gene are SNHLY and FYNNEI. This CDR3 is 12 amino acids long. Worth noting for this clone: Its antigen is currently unknown.

The chain links TRBV2 to TRBJ2-7; TRBD1 matches at 8 bases. The source material was peripheral blood, sampled on day 0 of AZD1222 vaccination. The source is an adult in good health. The CDR3 DNA is TGTGCCAGCGGACAGGGCACCTACGAGCAGTACTTC. Its protein product is CASGQGTYEQYF.